The following is a T cell receptor beta chain sequence with its context. An end of the junction does not agree with germline; a read error may underlie this. Donors had localized lung adenocarcinoma, a non-small cell lung cancer. The data were obtained in a study of CD4 and CD8 cells across lung adenocarcinoma regions. TCRdb ran MiXCR on the PCR reads and lists one entry per CDR3 protein. The sample records more than 7,500 distinct CDR3 sequences, 45% to 55% being singletons. The length of the CDR3 is 15 residues. CDR1 and CDR2 (germline): MNHNS, SASEGT. This clonotype was obtained from a female donor with lung adenocarcinoma. The CD4 and CD8 labels of this study may be unreliable. The sample was CD8+ T cells from the margin of a lung tumor. This chain connects TRBV6-1 to TRBJ2-5; D not certain. The CDR3 nucleotides are TGTGCCACCAGTGGTAGTAGCCGAGACCAAGACACCCAGTACTTC. Its protein is CATSGSSRDQDTQYF.